The 15 T cell receptor beta chains below come from one sample, sequenced in a study of blood T cell repertoires in COVID-19. Profiling relied on immunoSEQ multiplex PCR, and the TCRdb table lists in-frame clones only, not all of them. Seen here are approximately 150,000 clones, just under 85% observed once, and the top ten hold under 3.5%. The sequenced sample was peripheral blood. Every receptor here comes from a woman over 75 with COVID-19, enrolled during active disease.

The V gene is TRBV28, the J gene TRBJ1-1; the D is unclear. Germline CDR1 and CDR2: MDHEN and SYDVKM. The V and J ends lost 6 bases and 9 bases respectively, with 8 bases between them. This CDR3 has 10 amino acids. CDR3 loop: CASSLFQAFF. The DNA for the CDR3 is TGTGCCAGCAGCCTCTTTCAAGCTTTCTTT.

The chain couples TRBV28 to TRBJ1-5; D gene uncertain. V was trimmed by 2 bases and J by 7 bases, leaving 6 bases between them. CDR3 length: 12 residues. In germline, CDR1 is MDHEN, CDR2 SYDVKM. The CDR3 sequence is CASSLSRQPQHF. The CDR3 DNA follows: TGTGCCAGCAGTTTAAGCCGGCAGCCCCAGCATTTT.

The chain joins TRBV7-2 to TRBJ2-3; the match to TRBD2 covers 7 bases. The V and J ends lost 6 bases and 1 base, in that order; junction bases with no gene match: 7. There are 15 residues in the CDR3. In germline, CDR1 is SGHTA, CDR2 FQGNSA. CDR3 in amino acids: CASSPPGLGTDTQYF. CDR3 DNA: TGTGCCAGCAGTCCACCCGGACTAGGCACAGATACGCAGTATTTT.

V is TRBV19 and J is TRBJ2-7, with TRBD1 identical over 7 bases. This CDR3 has 15 amino acids. J gave up 3 bases and V 6 bases, and 11 bases lay outside the gene matches. Germline lookup yields CDR1 LNHDA and CDR2 SQIVND (reference sequence). In DNA, the CDR3 is TGTGCCAGTAGGACGACAGGGATTGGCCTCTACGAGCAGTACTTC. Amino acids: CASRTTGIGLYEQYF.

V gene TRBV9 combines with J gene TRBJ2-1, with D possibly matching TRBD2 (5 bases). The CDR3 is 15 residues long. V shed 0 bases and J shed 4 bases, with 11 bases lying between them. CDR1 is SGDLS, CDR2 YYNGEE, per germline. The CDR3 protein is CASSVGGIGYNEQFF. DNA of the CDR3: TGTGCCAGCAGCGTAGGAGGGATAGGGTACAATGAGCAGTTCTTC.

V gene TRBV7-2 combines with J gene TRBJ1-6; tentatively, D is TRBD1 (5 bases). This CDR3 region has 13 residues. Germline CDR1 is SGHTA and CDR2 is FQGNSA. V lost 3 bases and J 6 bases, leaving 6 bases between the germline ends. The CDR3 DNA sequence: TGTGCCAGCAGCTTGCAGGGTAATTCACCCCTCCACTTT. It yields the protein CASSLQGNSPLHF.

The V and J genes are TRBV19 and TRBJ2-1; no firm D call. This CDR3 spans 15 amino acids. Germline lookup yields CDR1 LNHDA and CDR2 SQIVND (reference sequence). Trimming removed 3 bases at V and 6 bases at J, with 15 bases between. The CDR3 sequence is CASSIGLAAFNEQFF. CDR3 sequence (DNA): TGTGCCAGTAGTATTGGTCTGGCCGCCTTCAATGAGCAGTTCTTC. The entire variable domain, with the rest obtained from reference TRBV19 and TRBJ2-1, is as follows: DGGITQSPKYLFRKEGQNVTLSCEQNLNHDAMYWYRQDPGQGLRLIYYSQIVNDFQKGDIAEGYSVSREKKESFPLTVTSAQKNPTAFYLCASSIGLAAFNEQFFGPGTRLTVL.

This chain joins TRBV7-3 and TRBJ1-1; D ambiguous. There are 14 residues in the CDR3. Germline values: CDR1 SGHTA, CDR2 FQGTGA. V was cut by 5 bases and J by 1 base, with 11 bases left in between. The CDR3 sequence is CASSVGPANTEAFF. In nucleotides, the CDR3 is TGTGCCAGCAGCGTGGGCCCCGCGAACACTGAAGCTTTCTTT.

CDR3 region: CASSLAGGAAGELFF. The CDR3 coding sequence is TGCGCCAGCAGCTTGGCGGGAGGTGCAGCCGGGGAGCTGTTTTTT. The genes are TRBV5-1 and TRBJ2-2, with 7 bases that match TRBD2. CDR3 size: 15 residues. V gave up 0 bases and J gave up 6 bases; unmatched junction bases: 5. Germline V gives CDR1 SGHRS, CDR2 YFSETQ.

V and J are TRBV19 and TRBJ2-3; 8 bases are a match to TRBD1. The length of the CDR3 is 16 residues. Germline CDR1 LNHDA, CDR2 SQIVND (reference sequence). V shed 4 bases and J 2 bases; nucleotides not matched to a gene: 8. The CDR3 spells CASSRRQGTVTDTQYF. Written as DNA, the CDR3 is TGTGCCAGTAGTAGGAGACAGGGGACCGTCACAGATACGCAGTATTTT.

Regarding this clone: The same CDR3 is also encoded by other DNA sequences in this sample. The V and J genes are TRBV4-1 and TRBJ2-2, with TRBD2 identical over 11 bases. The germline CDR1 and CDR2 sequences are MGHRA and YSYEKL. The CDR3 contains 16 residues. J gave up 5 bases and V 1 base, and 3 bases lay outside the gene matches. The chain's CDR3 is CASSQVAGGPTGELFF. The CDR3 DNA reads as TGCGCCAGCAGCCAAGTAGCGGGAGGGCCGACCGGGGAGCTGTTTTTT.

The gene calls are TRBV9 and TRBJ2-2; maybe TRBD2 (6 bases). This CDR3 is 18 amino acids long. The germline V gene encodes CDR1 SGDLS and CDR2 YYNGEE. V lost 3 bases and J lost 0, with 18 bases in between. For the CDR3, the DNA is TGTGCCAGCAGCGCCCGGACTACCAGGGACGCGAACACCGGGGAGCTGTTTTTT. Protein sequence: CASSARTTRDANTGELFF.

This clone was picked up one time. The chain carries TRBV21-1 and TRBJ2-5; TRBD1 is the table's D call, not checked against the DNA. TRBV21-1 is reported as a pseudogene. There are 13 residues in the CDR3. In nucleotides, the CDR3 is TGTGCCAGCAGCAAAGCGTCACAAGAGACCCAGTACTTC. It codes for CASSKASQETQYF.

This clone has more than one count but fewer than ten. The chain uses TRBV7-3 and TRBJ1-1; tentative D call: TRBD1 (6 bases). The germline CDR1 and CDR2 sequences are SGHTA and FQGTGA. This CDR3 comprises 13 residues. V dropped 5 bases and J dropped 4 bases, with 11 bases sitting between them. CDR3 in amino acids: CASSRSGVTEAFF. The DNA of the CDR3 is TGTGCCAGCAGCCGGTCAGGGGTCACTGAAGCTTTCTTT.

V usage is TRBV6-2 or TRBV6-3 and J usage is TRBJ1-6; the D is unclear. Per the germline V gene, CDR1 is MNHEY and CDR2 is SVGEGT. V was cut by 1 base and J by 7 bases, with 14 bases left in between. This CDR3 has 16 amino acids. The CDR3 sequence is CASSYYGEGWNSPLHF. As DNA, the CDR3 is TGTGCCAGCAGTTACTACGGGGAAGGTTGGAATTCACCCCTCCACTTT.